This TCR beta chain was recorded in a study of control samples from healthy donors and cancer patients. Method: immunoSEQ multiplex PCR; TCRdb's copy keeps in-frame clones and lacks some. The repertoire includes 90,000 or so clones, about four fifths of them detected once, and approximately 38% sits in the top ten. From germline, CDR1 is KGHSH and CDR2 LQKENI. Trimming shortened V by 0 bases and J by 1 base, and 12 bases separated the two germline ends. CDR3 length equals 16 residues. Sample: PBMCs. This clonotype was sampled from a man between 65 and 79 years old with lung cancer. The genes are TRBV18 and TRBJ1-2; no clear D. CDR3 residues: CASSPPLGEDNYGYTF. The CDR3 nucleotides read TGTGCCAGCTCACCACCATTGGGAGAGGATAACTATGGCTACACCTTC.